A single count supports the clone carrying this T cell receptor beta chain. Its antigen is not identified. This specimen belongs to a study of T cell responses to AZD1222 COVID-19 vaccine. Background on the study: Second doses were pooled across both intervals (about 4 or about 12 weeks).

Germline CDR1 reads LNHDA; CDR2 reads SQIVND (reference sequence). V was pared by 4 bases and J by 4 bases, with 7 bases of the junction left unmatched. The CDR3 has 14 amino acids. General study findings and limits: Repertoires were sampled only after the peak T cell response. Spike-wide coverage was observed for vaccine-associated CD4 TCRs, with dominant responses at 160-218 and 743-854.

TCRdb's copy holds only in-frame clones and misses some; the assay was immunoSEQ multiplex PCR. The sample consists of roughly 130,000 clones, less than 95% of them appearing once. Source: peripheral blood, taken on day 0 of AZD1222 vaccination. The TCR comes from an adult in good health. The chain employs TRBV19 and TRBJ2-7; TRBD2 aligns across 7 bases. In DNA, the CDR3 is TGTGCCAGTAGTACTTTCGGGGGGATGTACGAGCAGTACTTC. This sequence encodes CASSTFGGMYEQYF. Full variable domain (missing parts from reference TRBV19 and TRBJ2-7): DGGITQSPKYLFRKEGQNVTLSCEQNLNHDAMYWYRQDPGQGLRLIYYSQIVNDFQKGDIAEGYSVSREKKESFPLTVTSAQKNPTAFYLCASSTFGGMYEQYFGPGTRLTVT.